The 16 T cell receptor beta chains below come from one sample, sequenced in a study. Tregs were sorted as CD4+CD25+CD127-/low cells. TCRdb ran MiXCR on the 5' RACE reads and lists one entry per CDR3 protein. The sample yields 46,000 or so distinct CDR3 sequences, about a fifth seen once. What was sequenced was Tregs sorted from a lymph node. Receptor source: a female donor with breast cancer.

This sequence joins TRBV24-1 and TRBJ1-1, with a possible D match to TRBD1 (6 bases). The CDR3 extends over 12 amino acids. Trimming shortened V by 4 bases and J by 11 bases, and 13 bases separated the two germline ends. Germline V gives CDR1 KGHDR, CDR2 SFDVKD. CDR3 DNA sequence: TGTGCCACCAGTGACTCCGACAGGCGGGCTTTCTTT. Its protein is CATSDSDRRAFF.

This clonotype was seen a few times. The chain recombines TRBV27 with TRBJ2-1; D gene ambiguous. V was pared by 5 bases and J by 8 bases, with 10 bases between. In germline, CDR1 is MNHEY, CDR2 SMNVEV (reference sequence). CDR3 length equals 12 residues. For the CDR3, the DNA is TGTGCCAGCAGTATGATAGACGATGAGCAGTTCTTC. Its translation: CASSMIDDEQFF.

Note on this clonotype: Because the CDR3 is missing its conserved closing phenylalanine or tryptophan, this is likely a read error. In nucleotides, the CDR3 is TGTGCCAGCAGCATAACTAGCGGGAGTTTAGAGACCCAGTACTCC. Its translation: CASSITSGSLETQYS. The rearrangement uses TRBV7-9 and TRBJ2-5, with 11 bases fitting TRBD2. Germline V gene lookup returns CDR1 SEHNR and CDR2 FQNEAQ (reference sequence). The V segment lost 5 bases and the J segment 4 bases; nucleotides outside the gene matches: 6. There are 15 residues in the CDR3.

Concerning this clonotype: One base away lies a much larger clone, so this may be a sequencing read error. The CDR3 loop reads CAGSFSSAAGFTGELFF. CDR3 DNA sequence: TGTGCCGGCAGCTTTAGTTCGGCTGCAGGATTCACCGGGGAGCTGTTTTTT. This chain links TRBV7-9 with TRBJ2-2, with D unclear. This CDR3 is 17 amino acids long. Looked up from germline, CDR1 is SEHNR and CDR2 is FQNEAQ (reference sequence).

CDR3 loop: CASSRTSGVPGTGELFF. CDR3 bases: TGTGCCAGCAGTCGGACTAGCGGCGTCCCGGGCACCGGGGAGCTGTTTTTT. The rearrangement joins TRBV2 to TRBJ2-2, with 10 bases matching TRBD2. This CDR3 comprises 17 residues. The ends lost 5 bases at V and 4 bases at J; junction bases unmatched: 10. Germline loops: CDR1 SNHLY, CDR2 FYNNEI.

V is TRBV5-1 and J is TRBJ2-5; 8 bases match TRBD1. In germline, CDR1 is SGHRS, CDR2 YFSETQ. The CDR3 has 14 amino acids. V was clipped by 4 bases and J by 4 bases; unmatched bases: 6. In DNA form, the CDR3 reads TGCGCCAGCAGCACCGGACAGGGTAGAGAGACCCAGTACTTC. Protein: CASSTGQGRETQYF.

This clonotype came up a few times. This chain links TRBV4-1 with TRBJ1-2; maybe TRBD1 (5 bases). Germline V gene data show CDR1 as MGHRA and CDR2 as YSYEKL. Trimming removed 1 base at V and 7 bases at J, with 19 bases between. The CDR3 is made up of 16 amino acids. DNA for the CDR3: TGCGCCAGCAGCCAAGTGGACTCGGGGGATCTCGGTGGCTACACCTTC. Residues: CASSQVDSGDLGGYTF.

The V gene is TRBV12-3 or TRBV12-4, the J gene TRBJ1-1; D not resolved. V lost 6 bases to trimming and J lost 1 base, with 6 bases between them. This CDR3 spans 12 amino acids. The CDR3 spells CASRTRNTEAFF. The DNA of the CDR3 is TGTGCCAGCAGGACGCGGAACACTGAAGCTTTCTTT.

This sequence joins TRBV5-1 and TRBJ2-3; 8 bases match TRBD2. In germline, CDR1 is SGHRS, CDR2 YFSETQ. CDR3 length: 14 amino acids. V shed 2 bases, J shed 6 bases, and the junction held 5 bases outside the gene matches. The CDR3 spells CASSFSGTSDTQYF. The CDR3 nucleotides read TGCGCCAGCAGCTTTAGCGGGACTTCGGATACGCAGTATTTT.

The chain couples TRBV3-1 to TRBJ2-7, with TRBD2 matching 7 bases. J lost 2 bases, V lost 1 base, and 5 bases had no gene match. The CDR3 is made up of 15 amino acids. The germline V gene has CDR1 LGHDT and CDR2 YNNKEL (reference sequence). The CDR3 sequence is CASSQAHSGTYEQYF. In nucleotides, the CDR3 is TGTGCCAGCAGCCAAGCCCACAGCGGGACCTACGAGCAGTACTTC.

About this clonotype itself: At one boundary the junction diverges from the germline segment, which might be a read error. This chain uses TRBV15 with TRBJ2-7; TRBD1 matches at 7 bases. Germline V CDR1 and CDR2: LNHNV, YYDKDF (reference sequence). The length of the CDR3 is 15 residues. CDR3 loop: CAASRGQDEIYEQCF. CDR3 DNA: TGTGCCGCCAGCAGAGGACAGGACGAAATATACGAGCAGTGCTTC.

V gene TRBV4-2 combines with J gene TRBJ2-7; D remains ambiguous. The CDR3 has 16 residues. The germline V gene encodes CDR1 LGHNA and CDR2 YNFKEQ. V was clipped by 0 bases and J by 4 bases, with 16 bases between them. The CDR3 region has the DNA TGTGCCAGCAGCCAAGAGGCTCAAGCGACTCAATACGAGCAGTACTTC. Protein product: CASSQEAQATQYEQYF.

This clonotype was detected many times. The V and J genes are TRBV20-1 and TRBJ2-7, with D unresolved. Germline V gene sequence: CDR1 DFQATT, CDR2 SNEGSKA (reference sequence). The V end was cut by 3 bases, the J end by 5 bases, with 8 bases between. The CDR3 is made up of 11 amino acids. The CDR3 reads CSARYDHEQYF. The CDR3 DNA reads as TGCAGTGCTAGGTATGACCACGAGCAGTACTTC.

The sample holds a few counts of this clonotype. The chain joins TRBV20-1 to TRBJ1-1; 7 positions match TRBD1. Trimming removed 6 bases from V and 1 base from J; junction bases left unmatched: 2. Germline lookup yields CDR1 DFQATT and CDR2 SNEGSKA (reference sequence). The CDR3 loop spans 12 amino acids. This CDR3 reads CSARTGNTEAFF. The CDR3 DNA is TGCAGTGCCAGGACAGGGAACACTGAAGCTTTCTTT.

This clonotype has only a few counts. This chain joins TRBV7-3 and TRBJ2-1; D is undetermined. Germline CDR1 and CDR2: SGHTA and FQGTGA. This CDR3 contains 13 residues. The V and J ends lost 2 bases and 5 bases respectively, with 7 bases between them. In DNA, the CDR3 is TGTGCCAGCAGCTTATCAAGGCACAATGAGCAGTTCTTC. This encodes CASSLSRHNEQFF.

In regard to this clonotype: Possible read error: a much larger clone is one base away. V is TRBV6-1 and J is TRBJ2-7; tentatively, D is TRBD1 (6 bases). Trimming cost V 8 bases and J 0 bases, with 14 bases left between them. This CDR3 is built from 14 residues. CDR1 and CDR2 from the germline V gene are MNHNS and SASEGT. The CDR3 DNA reads TGTGCCAGCGGTATAGGGGACAACTCCTACGAGCAGTACTTC. Its protein product is CASGIGDNSYEQYF.